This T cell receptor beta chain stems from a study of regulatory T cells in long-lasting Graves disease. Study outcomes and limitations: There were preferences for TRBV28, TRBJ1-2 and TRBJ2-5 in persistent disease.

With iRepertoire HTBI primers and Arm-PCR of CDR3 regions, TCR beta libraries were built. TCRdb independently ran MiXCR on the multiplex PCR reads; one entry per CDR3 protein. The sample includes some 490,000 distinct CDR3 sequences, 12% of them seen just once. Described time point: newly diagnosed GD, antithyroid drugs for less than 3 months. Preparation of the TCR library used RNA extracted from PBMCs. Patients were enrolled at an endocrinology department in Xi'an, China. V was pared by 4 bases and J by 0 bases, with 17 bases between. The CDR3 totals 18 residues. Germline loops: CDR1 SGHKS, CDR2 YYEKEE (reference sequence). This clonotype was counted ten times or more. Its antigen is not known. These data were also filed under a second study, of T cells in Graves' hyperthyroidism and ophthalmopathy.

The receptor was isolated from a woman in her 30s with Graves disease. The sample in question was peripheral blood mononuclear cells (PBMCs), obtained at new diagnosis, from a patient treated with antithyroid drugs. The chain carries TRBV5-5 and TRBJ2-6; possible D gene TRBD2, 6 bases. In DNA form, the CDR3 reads TGTGCCAGCAGCGCGGCACTAGCCGGGGCCTCTGGGGCCAACGTCCTGACTTTC. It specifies CASSAALAGASGANVLTF.